These T cell receptor beta chains were read from a single sample in a study of CD8 T cells in Susac syndrome. TCRdb re-analysed the immunoSEQ multiplex PCR reads in MiXCR, keeping a single row per CDR3 protein. This sample has about 64,000 distinct CDR3 sequences, with about 94% found just once. Sequences were obtained from CD8+ T cells from PBMCs. These TCRs come from a human donor with multiple sclerosis. Both conserved end residues are part of each CDR3.

v_call	cdr3_length	j_call	cdr3_aa
TRBV27	16	TRBJ2-7	CASSLYASGRVYEQYF
TRBV9	15	TRBJ2-7	CASSVGQGFSYEQYF
TRBV27	13	TRBJ2-7	CASRTGAVNEQYF
TRBV7-9	13	TRBJ2-7	CASSFERWWEQYF
TRBV20-1	15	TRBJ2-2	CSARSSPGETGELFF
TRBV6-4	15	TRBJ2-3	CASSDSSGGTDTQYF
TRBV29-1	12	TRBJ2-7	CSFGRSSYEQYF
TRBV2	12	TRBJ2-7	CASTGDSYEQYF
TRBV20-1	14	TRBJ2-1	CSARSGLDYNEQFF
TRBV12-3/TRBV12-4	16	TRBJ1-2	CASSPTQELYNYGYTF
TRBV29-1	15	TRBJ2-1	CSVETSDRTYNEQFF
TRBV27	14	TRBJ1-2	CASSTGTSPENYTF
TRBV3-1	15	TRBJ1-6	CASSQVPEGGSPLHF
TRBV12-3/TRBV12-4	11	TRBJ2-7	CASTSGYEQYF